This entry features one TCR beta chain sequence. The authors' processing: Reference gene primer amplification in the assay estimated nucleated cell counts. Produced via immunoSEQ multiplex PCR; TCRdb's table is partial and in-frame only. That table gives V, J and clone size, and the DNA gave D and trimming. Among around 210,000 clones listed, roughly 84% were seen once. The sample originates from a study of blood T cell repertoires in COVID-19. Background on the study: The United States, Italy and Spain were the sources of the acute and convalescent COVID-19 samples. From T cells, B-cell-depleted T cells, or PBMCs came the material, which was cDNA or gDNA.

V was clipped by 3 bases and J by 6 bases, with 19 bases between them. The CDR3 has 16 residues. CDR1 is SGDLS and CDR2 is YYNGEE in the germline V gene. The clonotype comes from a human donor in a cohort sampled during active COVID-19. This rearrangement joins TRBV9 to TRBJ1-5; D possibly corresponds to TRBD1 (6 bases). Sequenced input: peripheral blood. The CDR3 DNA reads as TGTGCCAGCAGCGAACACGCAGGGGTTGTGGGTCAGCCCCAGCATTTT. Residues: CASSEHAGVVGQPQHF.